This TCR beta chain was documented in a study of beta chain features in type 1 diabetes. What was sequenced were expressed TCRB transcripts, since all of the isolated RNA had been reverse transcribed. Clones were sequenced by immunoSEQ multiplex PCR, and TCRdb holds only the in-frame ones, with some missing. The data show more than 250,000 clones, roughly 20% seen once. Germline CDR1 SGHNT, CDR2 YYREEE (reference sequence). This CDR3 is built from 15 residues. Trimming removed 0 bases at V and 2 bases at J, with 11 bases between. A note on this clone: The antigen remains undetermined.

Whole-study results and caveats: People with Type 1 diabetes carried modestly yet significantly shorter TCRB CDR3s in all four CD4+ subsets. The cDNA sequencing approach could over-represent high-TCR-expressing cells. Equally in patients and controls, PCR might preferentially amplify shorter templates. Insertion counts at VDJ junctions were lower in type 1 diabetes patients, who also showed more deletions there.

This receptor was obtained from a woman aged 40 to 50 with type 1 diabetes. V is TRBV5-4 and J is TRBJ2-5; D not resolved. Sequenced sample: naive CD4+ T cells from blood. The CDR3 spells CASSLGWAGQETQYF. For the CDR3, the DNA is TGTGCCAGCAGCTTGGGTTGGGCAGGACAAGAGACCCAGTACTTC.